This entry lists 6 T cell receptor beta chains sequenced from one sample in a study of T cells after yellow fever vaccination (dated by TCRdb to the late 2010s). Library generation was performed with 5' RACE. Data came from an Illumina HiSeq 2500. TCRdb took the public reads, trimmed them with fastp at Q25, ran MiXCR for clone calling and kept in-frame beta chains. Rows are combined by CDR3 protein, so each entry shows the most common genes and DNA. This sample holds a few hundred thousand distinct CDR3 sequences; roughly a fifth were observed only once. Clones ranked in the top ten supply roughly an eighth of the sample. This specimen's treatment or condition label, per the study, means: live attenuated yellow fever vaccine strain. The sample in question was PBMCs, obtained 15 days after the yellow fever booster vaccination. The receptors come from a man aged 30 to 45 who received the YFV17D yellow fever vaccine.

Comment on this clonotype: An end of the junction differs from the germline gene, which may be a read error. This chain links TRBV12-3 or TRBV12-4 with TRBJ2-3; D is perhaps TRBD1 (5 bases). CDR3 length: 15 amino acids. The CDR3 region has the DNA TGTGCCAGCAGTTTGGGTATCACAGACAGAGATACGCGGTATTTT. This codes for CASSLGITDRDTRYF.

This clonotype was detected a few times. The chain is built from TRBV7-9 and TRBJ1-1, with D possibly being TRBD1 (5 bases). Deletions cut 5 bases from V and 2 bases from J, with 12 bases between. The CDR3 is made up of 14 amino acids. CDR1 and CDR2 from the germline V gene are SEHNR and FQNEAQ (reference sequence). CDR3 protein: CASSPGRDNTEAFF. The CDR3 DNA reads as TGTGCCAGCAGCCCAGGCAGGGATAACACTGAAGCTTTCTTT.

V is TRBV6-5 and J is TRBJ1-2; no firm D call. The CDR3 is made up of 16 amino acids. V lost 0 bases to trimming and J lost 7 bases, with 18 bases between them. Germline V gene lookup returns CDR1 MNHEY and CDR2 SVGAGI. Here the CDR3 reads CASSYSGEGLSSGYTF. DNA of the CDR3: TGTGCCAGCAGTTACTCGGGCGAAGGACTCTCGAGTGGCTACACCTTC.

The chain employs TRBV4-3 and TRBJ2-1; no firm D call. V was pared by 0 bases and J by 0 bases, with 9 bases between. The CDR3 is 16 amino acids. The germline V gene has CDR1 LGHNA and CDR2 YSLEER. The CDR3 nucleotides are TGCGCCAGCAGCCAAGAAATGAAAAGCTCCTACAATGAGCAGTTCTTC. It encodes CASSQEMKSSYNEQFF.

V usage is TRBV5-5 and J usage is TRBJ2-6, with a weak D call TRBD1 (6 bases). The CDR3 length is 18 residues. Trimming left V 3 bases short and J 0 bases short, with 16 bases between. Looked up from germline, CDR1 is SGHKS and CDR2 is YYEKEE (reference sequence). As DNA, the CDR3 is TGTGCCAGCAGCTCCGGGACACCGACATTCTCTGGGGCCAACGTCCTGACTTTC. Its translation is CASSSGTPTFSGANVLTF.

Here the CDR3 DNA reads TGTGCCAGCAGCGCGGGCCTGCCCGCGCAGTATTTT. Translating gives CASSAGLPAQYF. The chain links TRBV12-3 or TRBV12-4 to TRBJ2-3, with D perhaps TRBD2 (5 bases). CDR3 length: 12 amino acids. Trimming removed 6 bases at V and 10 bases at J, with 14 bases between.